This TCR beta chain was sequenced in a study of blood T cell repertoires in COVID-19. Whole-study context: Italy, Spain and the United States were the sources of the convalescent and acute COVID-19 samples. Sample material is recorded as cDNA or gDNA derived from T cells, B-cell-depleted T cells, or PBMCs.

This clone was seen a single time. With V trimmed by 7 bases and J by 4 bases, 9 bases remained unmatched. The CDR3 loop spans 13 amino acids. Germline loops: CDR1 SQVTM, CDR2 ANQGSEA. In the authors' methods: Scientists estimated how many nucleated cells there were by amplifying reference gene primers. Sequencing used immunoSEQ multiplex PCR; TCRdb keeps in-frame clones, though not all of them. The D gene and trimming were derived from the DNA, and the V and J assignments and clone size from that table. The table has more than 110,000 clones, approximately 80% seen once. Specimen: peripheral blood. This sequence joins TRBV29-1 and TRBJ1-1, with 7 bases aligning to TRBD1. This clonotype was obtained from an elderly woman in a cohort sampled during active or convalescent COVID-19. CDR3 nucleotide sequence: TGCAGCGGGGTGACAGGGTCGGGCACTGAAGCTTTCTTT. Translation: CSGVTGSGTEAFF.